What follows are 32 T cell receptor beta chains derived from one specimen sequenced in a study of blood T cells in healthy people across ages. For the second PCR, which ran for 7 to 11 cycles, a sample-barcoded 5' primer and a J-beta primer mix were used. TCRdb itself ran the 5' RACE reads through MiXCR, one entry per CDR3 protein. The data show over 1,200,000 distinct CDR3 sequences, with 55% to 75% seen just once and roughly 7% held by the top ten. Sequencing input: blood. The receptors here all came from a man aged 18-30 years in good health.

The chain links TRBV7-9 to TRBJ2-7; 8 bases fit TRBD2. V dropped 1 base and J dropped 4; count of bases not matched to a gene: 9. Germline loops: CDR1 SEHNR, CDR2 FQNEAQ (reference sequence). This CDR3 is 16 amino acids long. CDR3 loop: CASSLEDTSGWYEQYF. The CDR3 DNA reads as TGTGCCAGCAGCTTAGAAGATACTAGCGGTTGGTACGAGCAGTACTTC.

The chain employs TRBV14 and TRBJ1-5, with D hard to call. This CDR3 spans 13 amino acids. The V gene lost 5 bases and the J gene lost 4 bases, with 9 bases spanning the gap. CDR1 is SGHDN and CDR2 is FVKESK in the germline V gene. CDR3 bases: TGTGCCAGCAGCTACACACAGAATCAGCCCCAGCATTTT. This encodes CASSYTQNQPQHF.

This clonotype was detected only a few times. The chain has TRBV27 and TRBJ2-3, with TRBD1 matching over 8 bases. The trim removed 5 bases at V and 5 bases at J, leaving 9 bases unmatched. The CDR3 has 15 residues. Germline CDR1 reads MNHEY; CDR2 reads SMNVEV (reference sequence). The CDR3 DNA reads TGTGCCAGCAGTCTACCGGACAGGGAGGTAGATACGCAGTATTTT. The encoded protein is CASSLPDREVDTQYF.

This chain connects TRBV12-3 or TRBV12-4 to TRBJ1-1; D remains ambiguous. The V end was cut by 6 bases, the J end by 0 bases, with 8 bases between. The CDR3 consists of 13 residues. Written as DNA, the CDR3 is TGTGCCAGCAGGGAAGTCTTGAACACTGAAGCTTTCTTT. It encodes CASREVLNTEAFF.

The gene calls are TRBV29-1 and TRBJ1-4; no clear D. The germline V and J ends were trimmed by 1 base and 0 bases, with 3 bases remaining between them. Germline lookup yields CDR1 SQVTM and CDR2 ANQGSEA. CDR3 length: 13 amino acids. CDR3 sequence reads: CSVEGATNEKLFF. The CDR3 coding sequence is TGCAGCGTTGAAGGCGCAACTAATGAAAAACTGTTTTTT.

V is TRBV20-1 and J is TRBJ2-1; 7 bases match TRBD2. The CDR3 loop spans 16 amino acids. The V gene end was trimmed by 2 bases and the J gene end by 3 bases; junction bases not matched to a gene: 10. The germline V gene encodes CDR1 DFQATT and CDR2 SNEGSKA (reference sequence). The CDR3 is CSARLFTVAGYNEQFF. The DNA of the CDR3 is TGCAGTGCTAGACTATTCACCGTAGCGGGCTACAATGAGCAGTTCTTC.

J is TRBJ2-5 and V is TRBV29-1; D not resolved. From germline, CDR1 is SQVTM and CDR2 ANQGSEA. The CDR3 is made up of 12 amino acids. Trimming stripped 4 bases from V and 5 bases from J, with 11 bases between. This CDR3 reads CSVVSQDETQYF. The CDR3 nucleotides read TGCAGCGTTGTAAGTCAGGACGAGACCCAGTACTTC.

The rearrangement links TRBV5-1 to TRBJ1-2, with D possibly being TRBD1 (6 bases). Trimming took off 4 bases at V and 8 bases at J, with 21 bases between the two ends. The V gene's germline CDR1 is SGHRS and CDR2 YFSETQ. There are 15 residues in the CDR3. The CDR3 is CASSQSPGHAEGYTF. The CDR3, as DNA: TGCGCCAGCAGCCAGTCTCCGGGACACGCAGAGGGCTACACCTTC.

The CDR3 spells CASSFREAFF. For the CDR3, the DNA is TGTGCCAGCAGTTTTCGGGAGGCTTTCTTT. V is TRBV28 and J is TRBJ1-1; D call uncertain. Per germline, CDR1 MDHEN and CDR2 SYDVKM. CDR3 length equals 10 residues. Trimming pared 3 bases from V and 11 bases from J, leaving 7 bases between.

This clonotype was counted between two and nine times. The chain is built from TRBV29-1 and TRBJ2-3, with D tentatively TRBD1 or TRBD2 (5 bases each). The CDR3 is 13 amino acids. CDR1 and CDR2 (germline): SQVTM, ANQGSEA. Deletions cut 5 bases from V and 6 bases from J, with 15 bases between. The CDR3 loop reads CSVYGTPRDTQYF. DNA of the CDR3: TGCAGCGTTTACGGGACCCCCCGGGATACGCAGTATTTT.

J is TRBJ1-1 and V is TRBV7-2, with D tentatively TRBD1 (5 bases). CDR1 SGHTA and CDR2 FQGNSA come from the germline V gene. The CDR3 contains 15 residues. The V gene lost 4 bases and the J gene lost 0 bases, with 12 bases spanning the gap. In DNA form, the CDR3 reads TGTGCCAGCAGCTCGGGACGGAAGATGAACACTGAAGCTTTCTTT. Protein: CASSSGRKMNTEAFF.

V is TRBV15 and J is TRBJ2-1, with a weak D call TRBD1 (5 bases). Trimming left V 6 bases short and J 8 bases short, with 17 bases between. Looked up from germline, CDR1 is LNHNV and CDR2 is YYDKDF (reference sequence). CDR3 length: 14 residues. The CDR3: CATSARQRFDEQFF. CDR3 nucleotides: TGTGCCACCAGTGCGCGACAGAGGTTCGATGAGCAGTTCTTC.

This clonotype was seen a single time. The chain combines TRBV20-1 with TRBJ2-1; tentatively, D is TRBD2 (6 bases). Germline V lookup: CDR1 DFQATT, CDR2 SNEGSKA (reference sequence). The CDR3 extends over 15 amino acids. Trimming removed 5 bases at V and 6 bases at J, with 20 bases between. The CDR3 reads CSAQKRISGPNEQFF. CDR3 coding DNA: TGCAGTGCTCAAAAGAGGATTAGCGGACCCAATGAGCAGTTCTTC.

The chain combines TRBV6-5 with TRBJ2-1; D is unclear. V lost 6 bases and J lost 8, with 14 bases in between. The germline V gene encodes CDR1 MNHEY and CDR2 SVGAGI. This CDR3 has 13 residues. For the CDR3, the DNA is TGTGCCAGCAGCTACGGCCCGAGAGATGAGCAGTTCTTC. Translating gives CASSYGPRDEQFF.

This clonotype was picked up one time. The chain links TRBV11-2 to TRBJ2-3; the D gene is possibly TRBD2 (6 bases). The V end lost 5 bases, the J end lost 0 bases, and 12 bases lay between the germline ends. The CDR3 covers 15 residues. Germline assignment: CDR1 SGHAT and CDR2 FQNNGV. The CDR3: CASSQPGLSTDTQYF. CDR3 bases: TGTGCCAGCAGCCAGCCGGGACTGAGCACAGATACGCAGTATTTT.

The gene calls are TRBV4-2 and TRBJ2-5, with 12 bases fitting TRBD2. The CDR3 is 16 residues long. Trimming cost V 4 bases and J 4 bases; bases outside gene matches: 7. Per the germline V gene, CDR1 is LGHNA and CDR2 is YNFKEQ. The CDR3 DNA reads as TGTGCCAGCAGCCTGGCTAGCGGGGGGGCTTCAGAGACCCAGTACTTC. It codes for CASSLASGGASETQYF.

The gene calls are TRBV11-1 and TRBJ1-1; tentatively, D is TRBD1 (6 bases). This CDR3 has 16 amino acids. CDR1 and CDR2 (germline): SGHAT, FQDESV (reference sequence). The V end lost 4 bases, the J end lost 1 base, and 16 bases lay between the germline ends. CDR3 sequence (DNA): TGTGCCAGCAGCTCCCCCGGGGGCGGTTCGAACACTGAAGCTTTCTTT. It translates to CASSSPGGGSNTEAFF. Based on the CDR3 plus reference TRBV11-1 and TRBJ1-1, the full variable domain is EAEVAQSPRYKITEKSQAVAFWCDPISGHATLYWYRQILGQGPELLVQFQDESVVDDSQLPKDRFSAERLKGVDSTLKIQPAELGDSAMYLCASSSPGGGSNTEAFFGQGTRLTVV.

This chain links TRBV29-1 with TRBJ1-2; no clear D. The CDR3 has 13 residues. Trimming shortened V by 5 bases and J by 4 bases, and 14 bases separated the two germline ends. CDR1 SQVTM and CDR2 ANQGSEA come from the germline V gene. CDR3 nucleotide sequence: TGCAGCGTTCCTTCGGTGGCGGGCTATGGCTACACCTTC. Amino acid sequence: CSVPSVAGYGYTF.

The rearrangement joins TRBV7-2 to TRBJ2-4; a weak D match, TRBD2 (8 bases). Per germline, CDR1 SGHTA and CDR2 FQGNSA. Trimming took 6 bases from V and 13 from J, leaving 25 bases between them. The CDR3 contains 15 residues. The CDR3 sequence: CASRLGQTLGGEQYF. The CDR3 DNA is TGTGCCAGCAGACTGGGACAGACCCTCGGGGGGGAGCAGTACTTC.

This chain joins TRBV6-2 or TRBV6-3 and TRBJ2-7; either TRBD1 or TRBD2 may supply D (5 bases each). CDR1 and CDR2 from the germline V gene are MNHEY and SVGEGT. This CDR3 has 16 amino acids. Trimming took 3 bases from V and 3 from J, leaving 18 bases between them. CDR3 coding DNA: TGTGCCAGCAGTTATAGGTTTGGGACCTTCATCTACGAGCAGTACTTC. Protein: CASSYRFGTFIYEQYF.

In this sample, this clonotype turned up a few times. The V call is TRBV10-3, the J call TRBJ2-7, with 9 bases identical to TRBD1. V lost 10 bases, J lost 4 bases, and 11 bases stayed unmatched. The CDR3 covers 14 residues. CDR1 and CDR2 (germline): ENHRY, SYGVKD. Here the CDR3 reads CATGPGTGIYEQYF. CDR3 coding DNA: TGTGCCACAGGCCCCGGGACAGGGATATACGAGCAGTACTTC.

The chain recombines TRBV6-6 with TRBJ1-1, with D possibly being TRBD1 (6 bases). V was clipped by 0 bases and J by 4 bases, with 15 bases between them. Germline CDR1 reads MNHNY; CDR2 reads SVGAGI (reference sequence). The CDR3 loop spans 16 amino acids. CDR3 region: CASSYSGGAGGTEAFF. CDR3 coding DNA: TGTGCCAGCAGTTACTCGGGGGGGGCAGGAGGCACTGAAGCTTTCTTT.

This clonotype was detected only once. A junction end diverges from the germline sequence, so it may reflect a read error. The V and J genes are TRBV20-1 and TRBJ1-2, with D possibly matching TRBD1 (6 bases). This CDR3 comprises 15 residues. Germline V lookup: CDR1 DFQATT, CDR2 SNEGSKA (reference sequence). CDR3 DNA sequence: TGCTGTGCTAAGGACCCGGGGGCAGGGAACTATGGCTACACCTTC. Translated, it gives CCAKDPGAGNYGYTF.

This rearrangement joins TRBV4-2 to TRBJ2-1, with 10 nucleotides matching TRBD2. From germline, CDR1 is LGHNA and CDR2 YNFKEQ. The CDR3 extends over 15 amino acids. V shed 0 bases, J shed 8 bases, and the junction held 4 bases outside the gene matches. The DNA of the CDR3 is TGTGCCAGCAGCCAAGAGGAGCGGGGGGGCTATGAGCAGTTCTTC. Protein: CASSQEERGGYEQFF.

The genes are TRBV29-1 and TRBJ1-1; D may be TRBD1 (5 bases). The CDR3 totals 11 residues. V gave up 3 bases and J gave up 4 bases, with 6 bases separating them. The germline CDR1 and CDR2 sequences are SQVTM and ANQGSEA. The CDR3: CSVDQGTEAFF. CDR3 bases: TGCAGCGTTGACCAGGGCACTGAAGCTTTCTTT.

The chain uses TRBV25-1 and TRBJ1-5; possibly TRBD1 for D (6 bases). The CDR3 has 14 residues. Germline CDR1 reads MGHDK; CDR2 reads SYGVNS. V was pared by 2 bases and J by 7 bases, with 12 bases between. The CDR3 DNA sequence: TGTGCCAGCAGTGAAACAGGGTTCGGGCAGCCCCAGCATTTT. Its translation is CASSETGFGQPQHF.

This clonotype turned up a few times. The V gene is TRBV12-3 or TRBV12-4, the J gene TRBJ2-2; D remains ambiguous. The CDR3 covers 14 residues. V lost 3 bases and J lost 0, with 5 bases in between. CDR3 sequence reads: CASSFSANTGELFF. The CDR3 DNA reads TGTGCCAGCAGTTTTTCGGCGAACACCGGGGAGCTGTTTTTT.

The V gene is TRBV4-1, the J gene TRBJ2-5, with unresolved D. Trimming removed 1 base at V and 4 bases at J, with 13 bases between. Looked up from germline, CDR1 is MGHRA and CDR2 is YSYEKL. The CDR3 covers 15 residues. As DNA, the CDR3 is TGCGCCAGCAGCCAAGTTTTAGACGGACGAGAGACCCAGTACTTC. It yields the protein CASSQVLDGRETQYF.

CDR3 region: CASSDGQAKNIQYF. In nucleotides, the CDR3 is TGTGCCAGCAGTGATGGGCAGGCCAAAAACATTCAGTACTTC. This rearrangement joins TRBV2 to TRBJ2-4; D is undetermined. The CDR3 is 14 amino acids. The germline V and J ends were trimmed by 3 bases and 1 base, with 7 bases remaining between them. CDR1 and CDR2 from the germline V gene are SNHLY and FYNNEI.

This clonotype was recorded at least ten times. V and J are TRBV4-3 and TRBJ2-7; 9 bases match TRBD2. J lost 0 bases, V lost 5 bases, and 5 bases had no gene match. Germline V gene lookup returns CDR1 LGHNA and CDR2 YSLEER. This CDR3 spans 15 amino acids. The DNA of the CDR3 is TGCGCCAGCAGCATCGAGCGGGGGGACTCCTACGAGCAGTACTTC. Protein: CASSIERGDSYEQYF.

The chain combines TRBV7-2 with TRBJ2-5; no firm D call. The CDR3 spans 12 residues. The V gene's germline CDR1 is SGHTA and CDR2 FQGNSA. With 5 bases removed from V and 5 bases from J, the gap between germline ends came to 9 bases. CDR3 in amino acids: CASSQPRETQYF. CDR3 sequence (DNA): TGTGCCAGCAGCCAGCCTCGTGAGACCCAGTACTTC.

In its sample, this clonotype was seen once. The gene calls are TRBV4-3 and TRBJ2-1, with 8 bases identical to TRBD1. Trimming at V came to 1 base and at J to 6 bases, leaving 5 bases not matched to a gene. CDR3 length equals 15 residues. Germline V CDR1 and CDR2: LGHNA, YSLEER. The CDR3 DNA reads TGCGCCAGCAGCCAAGGGACAGGGATCGCCAATGAGCAGTTCTTC. This sequence encodes CASSQGTGIANEQFF.